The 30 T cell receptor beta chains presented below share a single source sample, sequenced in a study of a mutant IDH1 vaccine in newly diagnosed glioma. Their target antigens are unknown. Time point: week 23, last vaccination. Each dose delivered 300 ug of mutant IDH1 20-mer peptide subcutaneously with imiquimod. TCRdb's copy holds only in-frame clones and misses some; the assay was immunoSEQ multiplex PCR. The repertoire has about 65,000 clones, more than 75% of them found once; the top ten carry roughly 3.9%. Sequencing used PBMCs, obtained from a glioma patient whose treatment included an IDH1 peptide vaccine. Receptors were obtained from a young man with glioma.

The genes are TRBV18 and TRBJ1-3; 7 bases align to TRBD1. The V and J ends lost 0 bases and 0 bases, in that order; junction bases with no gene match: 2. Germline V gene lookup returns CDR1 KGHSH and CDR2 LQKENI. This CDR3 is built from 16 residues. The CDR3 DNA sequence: TGTGCCAGCTCACCACCCAACAGGGGCTCTGGAAACACCATATATTTT. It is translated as CASSPPNRGSGNTIYF. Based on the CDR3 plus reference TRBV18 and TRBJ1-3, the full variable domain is NAGVMQNPRHLVRRRGQEARLRCSPMKGHSHVYWYRQLPEEGLKFMVYLQKENIIDESGMPKERFSAEFPKEGPSILRIQQVVRGDSAAYFCASSPPNRGSGNTIYFGEGSWLTVV.

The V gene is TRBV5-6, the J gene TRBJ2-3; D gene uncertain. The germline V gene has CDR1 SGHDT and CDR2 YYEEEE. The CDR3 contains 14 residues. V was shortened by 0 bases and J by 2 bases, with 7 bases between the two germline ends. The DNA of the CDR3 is TGTGCCAGCAGCTTGGTGTCGGCCACAGATACGCAGTATTTT. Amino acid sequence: CASSLVSATDTQYF.

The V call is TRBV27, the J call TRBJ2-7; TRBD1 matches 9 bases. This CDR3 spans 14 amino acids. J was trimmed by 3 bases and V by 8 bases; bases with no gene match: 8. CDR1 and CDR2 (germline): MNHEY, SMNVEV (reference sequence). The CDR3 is CASSTGGLFYEQYF. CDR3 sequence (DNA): TGTGCCAGCTCGACAGGGGGTCTGTTCTACGAGCAGTACTTC.

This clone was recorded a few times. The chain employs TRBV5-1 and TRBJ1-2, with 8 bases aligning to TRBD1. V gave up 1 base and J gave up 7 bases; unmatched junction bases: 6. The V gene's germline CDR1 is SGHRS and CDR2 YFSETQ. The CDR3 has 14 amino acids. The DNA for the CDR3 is TGCGCCAGCAGCTTGATAGGGACAGGCCCTGGCTACACCTTC. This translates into CASSLIGTGPGYTF.

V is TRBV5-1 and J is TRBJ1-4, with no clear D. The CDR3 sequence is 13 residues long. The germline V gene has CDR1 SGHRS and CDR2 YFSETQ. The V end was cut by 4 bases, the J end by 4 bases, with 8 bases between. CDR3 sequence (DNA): TGCGCCAGCAGCACTGTCGTTAATGAAAAACTGTTTTTT. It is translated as CASSTVVNEKLFF. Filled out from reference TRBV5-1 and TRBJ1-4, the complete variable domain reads KAGVTQTPRYLIKTRGQQVTLSCSPISGHRSVSWYQQTPGQGLQFLFEYFSETQRNKGNFPGRFSGRQFSNSRSEMNVSTLELGDSALYLCASSTVVNEKLFFGSGTQLSVL.

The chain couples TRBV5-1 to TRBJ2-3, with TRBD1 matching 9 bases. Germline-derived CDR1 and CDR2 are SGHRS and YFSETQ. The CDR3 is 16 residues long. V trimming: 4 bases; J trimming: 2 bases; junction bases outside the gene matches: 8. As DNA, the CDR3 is TGCGCCAGCAGCGTGGGGACAGGGAGGTACACAGATACGCAGTATTTT. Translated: CASSVGTGRYTDTQYF.

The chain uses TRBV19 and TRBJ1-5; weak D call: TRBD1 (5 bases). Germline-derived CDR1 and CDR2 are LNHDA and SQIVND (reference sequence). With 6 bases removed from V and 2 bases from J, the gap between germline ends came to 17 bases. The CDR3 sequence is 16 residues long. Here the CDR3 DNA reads TGTGCCAGTAGCCAGGGCGGGGGGGTCCGCAATCAGCCCCAGCATTTT. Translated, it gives CASSQGGGVRNQPQHF.

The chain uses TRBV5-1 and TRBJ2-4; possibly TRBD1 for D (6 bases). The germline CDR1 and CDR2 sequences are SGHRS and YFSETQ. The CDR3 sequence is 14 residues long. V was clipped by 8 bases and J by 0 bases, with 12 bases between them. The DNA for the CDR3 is TGCGCCAGTTACCGGACAGAAGCCAAAAACATTCAGTACTTC. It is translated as CASYRTEAKNIQYF. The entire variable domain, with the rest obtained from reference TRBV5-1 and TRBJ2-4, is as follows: KAGVTQTPRYLIKTRGQQVTLSCSPISGHRSVSWYQQTPGQGLQFLFEYFSETQRNKGNFPGRFSGRQFSNSRSEMNVSTLELGDSALYLCASYRTEAKNIQYFGAGTRLSVL.

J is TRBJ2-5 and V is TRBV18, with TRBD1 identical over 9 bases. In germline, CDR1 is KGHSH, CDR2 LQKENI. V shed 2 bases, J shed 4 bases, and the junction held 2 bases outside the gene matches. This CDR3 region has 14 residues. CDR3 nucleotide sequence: TGTGCCAGCTCACCAGCGGACAGGGGAGAGACCCAGTACTTC. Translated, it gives CASSPADRGETQYF.

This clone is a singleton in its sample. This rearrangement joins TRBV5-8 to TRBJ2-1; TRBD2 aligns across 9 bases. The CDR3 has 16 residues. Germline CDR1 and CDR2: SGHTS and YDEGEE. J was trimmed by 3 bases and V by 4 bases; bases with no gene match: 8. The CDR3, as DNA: TGTGCCAGCAGCATTGAGCGGGGGGAGGGCTACAATGAGCAGTTCTTC. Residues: CASSIERGEGYNEQFF.

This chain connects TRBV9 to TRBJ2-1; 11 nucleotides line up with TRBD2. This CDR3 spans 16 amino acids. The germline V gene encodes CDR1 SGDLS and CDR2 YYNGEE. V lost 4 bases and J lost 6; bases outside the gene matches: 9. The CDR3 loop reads CASSPQLAGVSNEQFF. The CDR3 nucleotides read TGTGCCAGCAGCCCACAACTAGCGGGGGTCTCCAATGAGCAGTTCTTC.

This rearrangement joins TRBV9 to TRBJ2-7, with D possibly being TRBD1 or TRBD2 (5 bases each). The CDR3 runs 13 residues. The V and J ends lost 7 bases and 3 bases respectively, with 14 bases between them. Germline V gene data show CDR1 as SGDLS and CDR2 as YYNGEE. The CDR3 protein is CASGPGLLYEQYF. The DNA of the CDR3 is TGTGCCAGCGGCCCGGGGCTACTCTACGAGCAGTACTTC.

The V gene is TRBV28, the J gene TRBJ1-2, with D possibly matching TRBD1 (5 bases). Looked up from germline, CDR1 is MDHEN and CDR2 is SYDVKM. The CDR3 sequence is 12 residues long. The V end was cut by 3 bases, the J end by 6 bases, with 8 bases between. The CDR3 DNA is TGTGCCAGCAGTTTGGACATCCATGGCTACACCTTC. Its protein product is CASSLDIHGYTF.

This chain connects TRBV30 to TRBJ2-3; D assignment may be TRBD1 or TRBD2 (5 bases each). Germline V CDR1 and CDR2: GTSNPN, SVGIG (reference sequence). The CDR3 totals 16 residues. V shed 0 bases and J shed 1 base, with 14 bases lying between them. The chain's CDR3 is CAWSVPGLVGTDTQYF. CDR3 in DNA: TGTGCCTGGAGTGTCCCGGGGCTAGTTGGCACAGATACGCAGTATTTT.

CDR3 nucleotides: TGCGCCAGCAGCTTGGTGGGACAGGATTATGGCTACACCTTC. Translating it yields CASSLVGQDYGYTF. This chain joins TRBV5-1 and TRBJ1-2, with 8 nucleotides matching TRBD1. This CDR3 comprises 14 residues. V was clipped by 0 bases and J by 5 bases; unmatched bases: 3. Germline CDR1 and CDR2: SGHRS and YFSETQ.

The CDR3 DNA follows: TGTGCCAGCAGTGTGTCCGGGGGGCGCGTCCCCGGGGAGCTGTTTTTT. Translating it yields CASSVSGGRVPGELFF. The chain is built from TRBV6-1 and TRBJ2-2; a possible D gene is TRBD2 (7 bases). The CDR3 totals 16 residues. Germline CDR1 and CDR2: MNHNS and SASEGT. The V and J ends lost 4 bases and 6 bases respectively, with 18 bases between them.

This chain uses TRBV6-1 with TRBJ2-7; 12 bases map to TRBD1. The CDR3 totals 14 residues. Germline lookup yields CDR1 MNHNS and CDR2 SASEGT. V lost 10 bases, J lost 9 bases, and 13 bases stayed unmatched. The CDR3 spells CATHRGQGALGQYF. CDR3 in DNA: TGTGCCACCCATCGGGGACAGGGGGCTCTGGGGCAGTACTTC.

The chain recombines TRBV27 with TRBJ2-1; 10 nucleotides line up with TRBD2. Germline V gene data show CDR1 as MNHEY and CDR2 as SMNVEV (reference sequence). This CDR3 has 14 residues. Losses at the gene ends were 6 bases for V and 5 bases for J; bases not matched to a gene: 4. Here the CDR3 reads CASSRAGGDNEQFF. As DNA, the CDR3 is TGTGCCAGCAGCCGAGCGGGGGGGGACAATGAGCAGTTCTTC.

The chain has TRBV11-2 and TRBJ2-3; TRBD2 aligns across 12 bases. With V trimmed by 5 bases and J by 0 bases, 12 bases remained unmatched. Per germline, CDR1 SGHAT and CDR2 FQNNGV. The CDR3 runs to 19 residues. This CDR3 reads CASSAGRASGGGSTDTQYF. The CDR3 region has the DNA TGTGCCAGCAGCGCTGGACGAGCTAGCGGGGGGGGTAGCACAGATACGCAGTATTTT.

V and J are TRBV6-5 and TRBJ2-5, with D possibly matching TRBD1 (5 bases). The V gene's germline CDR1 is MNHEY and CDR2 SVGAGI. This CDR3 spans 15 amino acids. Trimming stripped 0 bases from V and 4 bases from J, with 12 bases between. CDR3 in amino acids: CASSYSQGVPETQYF. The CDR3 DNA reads TGTGCCAGCAGTTACTCCCAGGGCGTTCCAGAGACCCAGTACTTC.

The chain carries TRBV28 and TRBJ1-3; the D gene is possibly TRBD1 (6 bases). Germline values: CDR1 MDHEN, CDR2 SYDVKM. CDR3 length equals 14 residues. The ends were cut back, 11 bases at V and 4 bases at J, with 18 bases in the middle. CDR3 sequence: CASTEQGTGNTIYF. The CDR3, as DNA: TGTGCCTCAACAGAACAGGGTACCGGAAACACCATATATTTT.

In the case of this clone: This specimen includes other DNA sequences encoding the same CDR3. The CDR3 bases are TGTGCCAGCAGTCCACGACAGGGCCTGAACACTGAAGCTTTCTTT. Translating gives CASSPRQGLNTEAFF. This sequence joins TRBV28 and TRBJ1-1, with 7 bases lining up with TRBD1. Germline V gene data show CDR1 as MDHEN and CDR2 as SYDVKM. J was trimmed by 0 bases and V by 5 bases; bases with no gene match: 6. This CDR3 spans 15 amino acids.

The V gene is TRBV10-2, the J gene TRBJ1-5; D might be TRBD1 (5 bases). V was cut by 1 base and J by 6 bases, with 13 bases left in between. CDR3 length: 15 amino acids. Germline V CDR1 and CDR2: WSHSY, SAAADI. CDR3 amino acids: CASSEFGQGGQPQHF. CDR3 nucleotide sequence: TGCGCCAGCAGTGAGTTCGGTCAGGGTGGTCAGCCCCAGCATTTT.

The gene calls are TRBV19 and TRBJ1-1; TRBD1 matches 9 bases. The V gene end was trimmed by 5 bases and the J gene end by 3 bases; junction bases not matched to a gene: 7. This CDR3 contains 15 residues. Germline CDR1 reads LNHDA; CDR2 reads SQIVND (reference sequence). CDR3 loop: CASSGQGQQDTEAFF. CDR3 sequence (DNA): TGTGCCAGTAGTGGACAGGGGCAGCAGGACACTGAAGCTTTCTTT.

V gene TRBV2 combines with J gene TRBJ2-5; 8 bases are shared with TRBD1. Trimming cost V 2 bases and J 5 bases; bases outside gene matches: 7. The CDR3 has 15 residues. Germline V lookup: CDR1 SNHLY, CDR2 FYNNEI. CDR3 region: CASSEFRGRGETQYF. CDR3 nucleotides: TGTGCCAGCAGTGAATTCAGGGGGCGCGGGGAGACCCAGTACTTC.

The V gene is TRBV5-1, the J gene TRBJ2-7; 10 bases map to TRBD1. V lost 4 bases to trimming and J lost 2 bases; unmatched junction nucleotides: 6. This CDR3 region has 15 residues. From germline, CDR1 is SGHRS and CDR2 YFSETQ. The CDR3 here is CASSIGTGVPYEQYF. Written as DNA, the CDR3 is TGCGCCAGCAGCATCGGGACAGGGGTACCCTACGAGCAGTACTTC.

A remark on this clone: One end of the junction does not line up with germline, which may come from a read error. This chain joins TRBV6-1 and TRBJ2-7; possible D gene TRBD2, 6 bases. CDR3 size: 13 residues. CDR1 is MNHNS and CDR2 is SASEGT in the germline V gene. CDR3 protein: CASSDYSGTLTQF. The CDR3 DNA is TGTGCCAGCAGTGATTATTCCGGGACTCTGACACAGTTC.

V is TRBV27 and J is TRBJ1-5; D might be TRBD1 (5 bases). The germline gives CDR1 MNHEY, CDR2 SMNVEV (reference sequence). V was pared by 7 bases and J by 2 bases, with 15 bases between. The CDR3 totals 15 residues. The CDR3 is CASKSLVRGNQPQHF. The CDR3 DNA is TGTGCCAGCAAATCCTTGGTCAGGGGCAATCAGCCCCAGCATTTT.

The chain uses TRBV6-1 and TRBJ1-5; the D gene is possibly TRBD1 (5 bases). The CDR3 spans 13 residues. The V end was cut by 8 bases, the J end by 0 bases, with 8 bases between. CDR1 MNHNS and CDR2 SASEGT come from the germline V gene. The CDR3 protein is CASRQYSNQPQHF. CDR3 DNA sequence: TGTGCCAGCCGACAGTATAGCAATCAGCCCCAGCATTTT.

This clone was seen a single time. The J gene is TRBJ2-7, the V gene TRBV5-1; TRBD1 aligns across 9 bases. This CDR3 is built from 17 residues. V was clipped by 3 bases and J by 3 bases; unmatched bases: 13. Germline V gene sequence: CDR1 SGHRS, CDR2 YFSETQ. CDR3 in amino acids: CASSSLPQGARGYEQYF. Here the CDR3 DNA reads TGCGCCAGCAGCTCGCTACCACAGGGGGCGAGGGGCTACGAGCAGTACTTC.